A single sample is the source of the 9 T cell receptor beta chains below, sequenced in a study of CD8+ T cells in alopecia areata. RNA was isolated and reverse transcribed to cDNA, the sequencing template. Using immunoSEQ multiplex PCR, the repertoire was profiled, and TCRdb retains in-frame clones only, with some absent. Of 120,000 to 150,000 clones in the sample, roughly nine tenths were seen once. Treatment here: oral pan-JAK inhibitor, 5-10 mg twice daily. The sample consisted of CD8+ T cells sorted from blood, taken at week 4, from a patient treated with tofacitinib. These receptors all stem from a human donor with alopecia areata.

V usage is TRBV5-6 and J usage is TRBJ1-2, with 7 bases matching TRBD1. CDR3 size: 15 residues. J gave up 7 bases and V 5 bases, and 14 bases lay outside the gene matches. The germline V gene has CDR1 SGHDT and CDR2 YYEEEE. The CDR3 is CASSREDRPLGGYTF. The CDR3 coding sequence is TGTGCCAGCAGTCGAGAGGACAGGCCCCTTGGTGGCTACACCTTC.

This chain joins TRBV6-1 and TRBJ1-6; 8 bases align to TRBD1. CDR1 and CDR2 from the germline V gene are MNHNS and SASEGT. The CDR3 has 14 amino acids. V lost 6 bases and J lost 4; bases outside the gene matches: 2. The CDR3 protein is CASSGTGYNSPLHF. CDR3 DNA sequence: TGTGCCAGCAGCGGGACAGGATATAATTCACCCCTCCACTTT.

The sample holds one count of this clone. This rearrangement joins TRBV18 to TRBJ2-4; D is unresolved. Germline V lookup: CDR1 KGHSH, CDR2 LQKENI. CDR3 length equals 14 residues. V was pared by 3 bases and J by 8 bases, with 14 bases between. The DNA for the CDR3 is TGTGCCAGCTCACCGACCAACTGGGTTGACATTCAGTACTTC. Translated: CASSPTNWVDIQYF.

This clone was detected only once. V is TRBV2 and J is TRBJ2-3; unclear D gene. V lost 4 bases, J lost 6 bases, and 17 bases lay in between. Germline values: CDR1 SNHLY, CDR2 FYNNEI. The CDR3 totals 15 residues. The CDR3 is CASSGSVHPWDTQYF. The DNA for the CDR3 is TGTGCCAGCAGTGGAAGCGTACACCCGTGGGATACGCAGTATTTT.

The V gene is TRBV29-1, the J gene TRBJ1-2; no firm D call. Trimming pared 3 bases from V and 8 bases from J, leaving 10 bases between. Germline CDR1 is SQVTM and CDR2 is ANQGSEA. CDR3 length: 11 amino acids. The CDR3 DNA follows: TGCAGCGTTGACCTAAGGTCCGGCTACACCTTC. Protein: CSVDLRSGYTF.

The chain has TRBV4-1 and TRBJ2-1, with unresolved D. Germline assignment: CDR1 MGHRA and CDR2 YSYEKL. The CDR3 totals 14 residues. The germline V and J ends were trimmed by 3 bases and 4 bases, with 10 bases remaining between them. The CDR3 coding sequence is TGCGCCAGCAGCCAGAATCGCAGATACAATGAGCAGTTCTTC. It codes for CASSQNRRYNEQFF.

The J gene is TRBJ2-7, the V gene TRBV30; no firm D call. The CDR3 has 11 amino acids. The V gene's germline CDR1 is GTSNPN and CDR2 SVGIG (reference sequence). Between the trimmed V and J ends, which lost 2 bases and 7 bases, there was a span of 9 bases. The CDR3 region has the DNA TGTGCCTGGAGTTTTATTGTTGAGCAGTACTTC. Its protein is CAWSFIVEQYF. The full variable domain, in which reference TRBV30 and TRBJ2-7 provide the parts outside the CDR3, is SQTIHQWPATLVQPVGSPLSLECTVEGTSNPNLYWYRQAAGRGLQLLFYSVGIGQISSEVPQNLSASRPQDRQFILSSKKLLLSDSGFYLCAWSFIVEQYFGPGTRLTVT.

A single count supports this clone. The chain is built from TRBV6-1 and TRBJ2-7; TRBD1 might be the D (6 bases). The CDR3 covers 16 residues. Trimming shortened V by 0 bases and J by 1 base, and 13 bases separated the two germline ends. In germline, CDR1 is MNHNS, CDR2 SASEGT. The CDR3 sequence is CASSEAGTILSYEQYF. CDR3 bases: TGTGCCAGCAGTGAAGCCGGGACAATCCTGTCCTACGAGCAGTACTTC.

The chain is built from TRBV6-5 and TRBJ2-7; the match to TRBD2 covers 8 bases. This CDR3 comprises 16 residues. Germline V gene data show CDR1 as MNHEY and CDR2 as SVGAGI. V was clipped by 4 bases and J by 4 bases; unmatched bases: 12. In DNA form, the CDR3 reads TGTGCCAGCAGTTCGACAAGCGGGGGTCTAAGGTACGAGCAGTACTTC. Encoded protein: CASSSTSGGLRYEQYF.